The 3 T cell receptor beta chains in this list originate from one sample, sequenced in a study of metastatic and nonmetastatic thyroid tumors. MiXCR was used by TCRdb to re-call the PCR reads. The repertoire holds approximately 70,000 clones, about 3.8% seen once, with approximately 20% in the top ten. All patients were treatment-naive before thyroid surgery. The source material was blood. The receptors here all came from a female donor with papillary thyroid cancer or a benign thyroid nodule (not recorded which). Some clones in this sample may be carry-over from other donors' samples.

This clone showed up many times. The rearrangement links TRBV20-1 to TRBJ2-3; 8 nucleotides align to TRBD2. CDR3 length: 17 residues. V lost 5 bases, J lost 2 bases, and 15 bases stayed unmatched. Germline V CDR1 and CDR2: DFQATT, SNEGSKA (reference sequence). The CDR3 nucleotides read TGCAGTGCTCCCAACGGGGGGGGCGGGAAGTACACAGATACGCAGTATTTT. Amino acids: CSAPNGGGGKYTDTQYF.

This clone was observed at least ten times. Other nucleotide sequences in the sample specify the same CDR3. The rearrangement uses TRBV20-1 and TRBJ1-1; D not resolved. This CDR3 spans 11 amino acids. Germline CDR1 reads DFQATT; CDR2 reads SNEGSKA (reference sequence). This CDR3 reads CIPGGDTEAFF. In DNA form, the CDR3 reads TGCATCCCCGGAGGAGACACTGAAGCTTTCTTT.

This clone was seen ten or more times. V is TRBV7-3 and J is TRBJ2-1, with D hard to call. Germline-derived CDR1 and CDR2 are SGHTA and FQGTGA. Trimming took 3 bases from V and 7 from J, leaving 13 bases between them. The CDR3 has 14 residues. The CDR3 loop reads CASSFGPLGNEQFF. The CDR3, as DNA: TGTGCCAGCAGCTTCGGGCCCCTCGGGAATGAGCAGTTCTTC.